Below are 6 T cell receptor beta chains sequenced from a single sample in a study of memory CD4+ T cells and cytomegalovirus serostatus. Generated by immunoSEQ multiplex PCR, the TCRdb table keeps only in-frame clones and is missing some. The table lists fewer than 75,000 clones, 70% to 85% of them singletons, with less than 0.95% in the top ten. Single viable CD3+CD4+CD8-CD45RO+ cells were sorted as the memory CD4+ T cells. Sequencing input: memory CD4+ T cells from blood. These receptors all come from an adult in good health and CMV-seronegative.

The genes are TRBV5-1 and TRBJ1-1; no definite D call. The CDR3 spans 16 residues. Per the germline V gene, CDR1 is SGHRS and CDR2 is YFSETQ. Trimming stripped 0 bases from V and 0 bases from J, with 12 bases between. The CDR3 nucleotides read TGCGCCAGCAGCTTGGAAGGCGGACGGTTGAACACTGAAGCTTTCTTT. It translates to CASSLEGGRLNTEAFF.

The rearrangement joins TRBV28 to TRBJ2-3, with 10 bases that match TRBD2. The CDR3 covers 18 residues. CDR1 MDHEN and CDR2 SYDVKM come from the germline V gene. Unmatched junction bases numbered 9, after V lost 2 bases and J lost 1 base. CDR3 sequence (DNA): TGTGCCAGCAGTTTAGGAGCGGGAGGGCTATCGGGCACAGATACGCAGTATTTT. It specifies CASSLGAGGLSGTDTQYF.

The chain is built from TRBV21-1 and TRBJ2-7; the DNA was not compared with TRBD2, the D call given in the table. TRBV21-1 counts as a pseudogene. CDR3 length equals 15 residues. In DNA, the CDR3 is TGTGCCAGCAGCAAATTTATCCTATATTCCTACGAGCAGTACTTC. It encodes CASSKFILYSYEQYF.

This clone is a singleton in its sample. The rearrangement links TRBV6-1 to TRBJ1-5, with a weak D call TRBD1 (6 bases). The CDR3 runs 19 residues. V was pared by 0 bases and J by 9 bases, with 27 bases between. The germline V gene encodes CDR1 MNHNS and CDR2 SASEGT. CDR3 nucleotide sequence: TGTGCCAGCAGTGAAGCCTTATTAAGGGGGGAAAGAGCTCTGTGGCCCCAGCATTTT. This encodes CASSEALLRGERALWPQHF.

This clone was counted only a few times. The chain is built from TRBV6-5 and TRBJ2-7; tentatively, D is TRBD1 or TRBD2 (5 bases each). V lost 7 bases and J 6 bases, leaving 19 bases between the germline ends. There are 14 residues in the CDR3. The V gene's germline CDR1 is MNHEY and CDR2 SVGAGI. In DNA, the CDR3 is TGTGCCAGCATTAAACCGGGACCCTCCGCCGAGCAGTACTTC. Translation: CASIKPGPSAEQYF.

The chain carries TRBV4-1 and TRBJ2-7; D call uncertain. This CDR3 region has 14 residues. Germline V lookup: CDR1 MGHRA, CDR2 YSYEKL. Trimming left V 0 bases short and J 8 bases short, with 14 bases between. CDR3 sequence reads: CASSQETYTRKQYF. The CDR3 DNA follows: TGCGCCAGCAGCCAAGAAACCTACACGAGAAAGCAGTACTTC.